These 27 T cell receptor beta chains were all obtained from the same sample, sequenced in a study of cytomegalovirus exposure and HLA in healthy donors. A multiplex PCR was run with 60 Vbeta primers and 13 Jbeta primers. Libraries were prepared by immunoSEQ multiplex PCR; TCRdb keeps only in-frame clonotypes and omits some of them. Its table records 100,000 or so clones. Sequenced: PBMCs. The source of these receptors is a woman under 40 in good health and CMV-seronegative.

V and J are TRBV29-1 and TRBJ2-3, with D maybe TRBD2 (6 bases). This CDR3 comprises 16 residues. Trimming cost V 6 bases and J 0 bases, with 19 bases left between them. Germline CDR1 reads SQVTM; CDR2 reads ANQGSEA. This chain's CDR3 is CSVQIGDLRSTDTQYF. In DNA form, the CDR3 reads TGCAGCGTCCAGATTGGGGACTTACGAAGCACAGATACGCAGTATTTT.

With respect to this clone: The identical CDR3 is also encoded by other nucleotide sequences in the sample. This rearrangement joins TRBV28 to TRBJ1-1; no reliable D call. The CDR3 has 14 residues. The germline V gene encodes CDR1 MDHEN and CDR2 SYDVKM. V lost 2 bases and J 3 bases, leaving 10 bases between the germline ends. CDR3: CASSLLRRYTEAFF. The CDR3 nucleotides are TGTGCCAGCAGTTTACTCCGGAGGTACACTGAAGCTTTCTTT.

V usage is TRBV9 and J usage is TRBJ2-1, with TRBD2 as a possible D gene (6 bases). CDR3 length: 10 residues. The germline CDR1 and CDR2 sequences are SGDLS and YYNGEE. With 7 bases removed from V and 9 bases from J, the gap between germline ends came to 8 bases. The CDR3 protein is CASGGLEQFF. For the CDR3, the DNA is TGTGCCAGCGGGGGACTTGAGCAGTTCTTC.

In nucleotides, the CDR3 is TGTGCCAGCTCACCCGGACTAGCGGGTTACGGGGAGCTGTTTTTT. Residues: CASSPGLAGYGELFF. The chain links TRBV18 to TRBJ2-2; 11 nucleotides match TRBD2. The ends lost 3 bases at V and 7 bases at J; junction bases unmatched: 4. Per the germline V gene, CDR1 is KGHSH and CDR2 is LQKENI. The CDR3 covers 15 residues.

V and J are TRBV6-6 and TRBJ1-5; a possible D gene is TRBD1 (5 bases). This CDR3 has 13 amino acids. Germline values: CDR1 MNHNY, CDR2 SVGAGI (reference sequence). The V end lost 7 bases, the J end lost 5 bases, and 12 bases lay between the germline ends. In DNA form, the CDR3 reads TGTGCCAGCACCAATGGGGGGGATCAGCCCCAGCATTTT. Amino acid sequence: CASTNGGDQPQHF.

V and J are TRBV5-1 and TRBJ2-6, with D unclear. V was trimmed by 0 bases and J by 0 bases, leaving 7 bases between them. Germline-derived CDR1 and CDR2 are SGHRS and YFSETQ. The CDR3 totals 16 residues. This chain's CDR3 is CASSLGQASGANVLTF. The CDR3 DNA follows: TGCGCCAGCAGCTTGGGACAAGCCTCTGGGGCCAACGTCCTGACTTTC.

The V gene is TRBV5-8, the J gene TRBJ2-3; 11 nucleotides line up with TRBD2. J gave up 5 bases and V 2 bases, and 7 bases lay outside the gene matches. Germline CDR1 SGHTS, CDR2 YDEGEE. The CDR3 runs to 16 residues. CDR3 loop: CASSLIAGGRRDTQYF. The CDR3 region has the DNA TGTGCCAGCAGCTTAATAGCGGGGGGGCGGAGAGATACGCAGTATTTT.

The CDR3 region is CASSSLRTGHNYGYTF. In DNA form, the CDR3 reads TGTGCCAGCAGCTCTCTTAGGACAGGCCATAACTATGGCTACACCTTC. This sequence joins TRBV7-9 and TRBJ1-2; 7 bases align to TRBD1. This CDR3 contains 16 residues. Looked up from germline, CDR1 is SEHNR and CDR2 is FQNEAQ (reference sequence). Trimming cost V 4 bases and J 1 base; bases outside gene matches: 9.

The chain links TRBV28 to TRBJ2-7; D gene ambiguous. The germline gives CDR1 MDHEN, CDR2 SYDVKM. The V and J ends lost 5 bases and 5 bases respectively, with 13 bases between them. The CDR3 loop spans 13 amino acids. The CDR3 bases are TGTGCCAGCAGTCAGCCCGACACGGACGAGCAGTACTTC. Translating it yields CASSQPDTDEQYF.

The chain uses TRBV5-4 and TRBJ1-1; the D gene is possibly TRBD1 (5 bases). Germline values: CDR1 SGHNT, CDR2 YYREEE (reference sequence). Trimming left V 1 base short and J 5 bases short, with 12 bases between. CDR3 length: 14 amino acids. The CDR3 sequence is CASSLRGSGTEAFF. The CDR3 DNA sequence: TGTGCCAGCAGCTTGCGGGGGTCGGGGACTGAAGCTTTCTTT.

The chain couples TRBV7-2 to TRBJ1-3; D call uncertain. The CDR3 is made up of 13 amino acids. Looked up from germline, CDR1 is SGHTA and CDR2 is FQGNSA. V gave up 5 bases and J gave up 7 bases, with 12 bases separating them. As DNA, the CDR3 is TGTGCCAGCAGCCCGCCGTCCGCGAACACCATATATTTT. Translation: CASSPPSANTIYF.

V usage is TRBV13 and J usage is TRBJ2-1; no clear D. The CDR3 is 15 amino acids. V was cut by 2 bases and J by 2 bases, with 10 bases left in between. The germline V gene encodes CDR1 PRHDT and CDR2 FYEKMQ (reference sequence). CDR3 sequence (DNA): TGTGCCAGCAGCTTAAGAGCGCGAACCTACAATGAGCAGTTCTTC. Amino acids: CASSLRARTYNEQFF.

The CDR3 DNA reads as TGTGCCAGCAGCTTGGCGGGACTAGCGGGACGGGAGCAGTACTTC. This codes for CASSLAGLAGREQYF. The J gene is TRBJ2-5, the V gene TRBV5-4, with 13 bases matching TRBD2. J gave up 11 bases and V 0 bases, and 7 bases lay outside the gene matches. The germline V gene has CDR1 SGHNT and CDR2 YYREEE (reference sequence). CDR3 length: 15 amino acids.

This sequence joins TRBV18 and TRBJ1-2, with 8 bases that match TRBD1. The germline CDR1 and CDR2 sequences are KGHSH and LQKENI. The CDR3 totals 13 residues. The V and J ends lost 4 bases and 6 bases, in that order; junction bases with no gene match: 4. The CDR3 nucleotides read TGTGCCAGCTCACTCCCGGGACAGGATGGCTACACCTTC. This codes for CASSLPGQDGYTF. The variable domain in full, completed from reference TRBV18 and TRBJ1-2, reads NAGVMQNPRHLVRRRGQEARLRCSPMKGHSHVYWYRQLPEEGLKFMVYLQKENIIDESGMPKERFSAEFPKEGPSILRIQQVVRGDSAAYFCASSLPGQDGYTFGSGTRLTVV.

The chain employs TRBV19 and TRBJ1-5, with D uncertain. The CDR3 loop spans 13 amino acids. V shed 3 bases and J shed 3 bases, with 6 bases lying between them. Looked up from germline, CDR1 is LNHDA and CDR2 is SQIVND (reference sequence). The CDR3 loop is CASSIGFNQPQHF. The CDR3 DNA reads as TGTGCCAGTAGTATCGGGTTCAATCAGCCCCAGCATTTT.

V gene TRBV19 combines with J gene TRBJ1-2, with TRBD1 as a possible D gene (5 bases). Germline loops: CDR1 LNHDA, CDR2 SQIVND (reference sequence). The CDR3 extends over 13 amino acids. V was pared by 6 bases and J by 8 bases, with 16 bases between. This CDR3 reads CASSTVRGVGYTF. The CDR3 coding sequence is TGTGCCAGTAGCACTGTTCGGGGGGTAGGCTACACCTTC.

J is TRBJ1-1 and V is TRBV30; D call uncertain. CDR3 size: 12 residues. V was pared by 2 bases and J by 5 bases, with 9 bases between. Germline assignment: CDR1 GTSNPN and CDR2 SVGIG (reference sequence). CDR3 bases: TGTGCCTGGAGTACCAGGAAGACTGAAGCTTTCTTT. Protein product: CAWSTRKTEAFF.

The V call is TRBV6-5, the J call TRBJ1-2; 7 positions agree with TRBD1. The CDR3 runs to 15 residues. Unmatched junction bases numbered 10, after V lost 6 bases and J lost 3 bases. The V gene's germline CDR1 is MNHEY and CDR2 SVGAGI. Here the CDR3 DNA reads TGTGCCAGCAGCGAATACAGGGGTATCGACTATGGCTACACCTTC. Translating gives CASSEYRGIDYGYTF.

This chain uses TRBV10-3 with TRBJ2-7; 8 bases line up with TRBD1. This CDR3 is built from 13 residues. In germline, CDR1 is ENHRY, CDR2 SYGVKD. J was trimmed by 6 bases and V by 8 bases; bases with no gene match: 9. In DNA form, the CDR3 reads TGTGCCATCGGGGTGGACAGGGTGGGCGAGCAGTACTTC. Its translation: CAIGVDRVGEQYF.

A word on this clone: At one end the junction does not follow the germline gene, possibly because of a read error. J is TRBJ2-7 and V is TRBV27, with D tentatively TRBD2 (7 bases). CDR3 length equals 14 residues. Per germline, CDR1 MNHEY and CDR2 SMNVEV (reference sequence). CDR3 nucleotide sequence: TGTGCCACCAGTCCGTTACAGGGAGGGGACGAGCAGTACTTC. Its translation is CATSPLQGGDEQYF.

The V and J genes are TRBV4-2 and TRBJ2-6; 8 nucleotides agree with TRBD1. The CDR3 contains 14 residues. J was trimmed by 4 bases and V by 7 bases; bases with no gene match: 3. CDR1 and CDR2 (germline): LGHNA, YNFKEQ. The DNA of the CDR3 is TGTGCCAGCACCCGGACAGGGGGGGCCAACGTCCTGACTTTC. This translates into CASTRTGGANVLTF.

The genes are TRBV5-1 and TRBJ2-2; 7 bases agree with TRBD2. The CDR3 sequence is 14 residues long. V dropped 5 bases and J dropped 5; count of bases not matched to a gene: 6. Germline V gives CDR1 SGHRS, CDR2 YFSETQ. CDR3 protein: CASSPREGTGELFF. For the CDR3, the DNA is TGCGCCAGCAGTCCCAGGGAGGGTACCGGGGAGCTGTTTTTT.

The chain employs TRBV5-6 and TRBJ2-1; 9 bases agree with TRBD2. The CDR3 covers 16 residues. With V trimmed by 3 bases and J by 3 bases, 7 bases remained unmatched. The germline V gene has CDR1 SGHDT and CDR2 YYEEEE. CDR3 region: CASSSTGLAFYNEQFF. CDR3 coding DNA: TGTGCCAGCAGCTCGACGGGACTAGCTTTCTACAATGAGCAGTTCTTC. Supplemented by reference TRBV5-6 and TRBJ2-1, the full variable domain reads DAGVTQSPTHLIKTRGQQVTLRCSPKSGHDTVSWYQQALGQGPQFIFQYYEEEERQRGNFPDRFSGHQFPNYSSELNVNALLLGDSALYLCASSSTGLAFYNEQFFGPGTRLTVL.

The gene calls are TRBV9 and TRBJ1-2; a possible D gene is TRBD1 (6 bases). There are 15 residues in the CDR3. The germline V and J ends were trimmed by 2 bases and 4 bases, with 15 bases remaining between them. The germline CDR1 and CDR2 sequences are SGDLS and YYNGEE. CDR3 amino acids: CASSVFPGHTYGYTF. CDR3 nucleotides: TGTGCCAGCAGCGTTTTCCCGGGACATACCTATGGCTACACCTTC.

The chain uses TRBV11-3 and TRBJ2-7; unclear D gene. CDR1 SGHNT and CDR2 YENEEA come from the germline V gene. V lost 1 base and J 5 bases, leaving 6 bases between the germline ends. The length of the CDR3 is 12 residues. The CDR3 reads CASSLVSDEQYF. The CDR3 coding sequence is TGTGCCAGCAGCTTAGTATCTGACGAGCAGTACTTC.

CDR3 sequence reads: CASSQGAFLPFSPLHF. CDR3 coding DNA: TGCGCCAGCAGCCAAGGGGCGTTTCTGCCCTTCTCACCCCTCCACTTT. The chain employs TRBV4-1 and TRBJ1-6; no clear D gene. The CDR3 is made up of 16 amino acids. The V end was cut by 1 base, the J end by 10 bases, with 17 bases between. Germline CDR1 is MGHRA and CDR2 is YSYEKL.

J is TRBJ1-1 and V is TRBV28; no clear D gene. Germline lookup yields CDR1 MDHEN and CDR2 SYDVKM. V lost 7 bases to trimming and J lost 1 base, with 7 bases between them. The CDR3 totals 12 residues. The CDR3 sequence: CASTKPNTEAFF. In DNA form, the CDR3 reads TGTGCCAGCACGAAGCCGAACACTGAAGCTTTCTTT. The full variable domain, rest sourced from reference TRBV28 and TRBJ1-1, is DVKVTQSSRYLVKRTGEKVFLECVQDMDHENMFWYRQDPGLGLRLIYFSYDVKMKEKGDIPEGYSVSREKKERFSLILESASTNQTSMYLCASTKPNTEAFFGQGTRLTVV.